The 25 T cell receptor beta chains given below trace back to one sample, sequenced in a study of liver allograft versus peripheral blood T cells. Background on the study: Transplanted-liver and recipient peripheral blood T cell receptor repertoires were compared.

TCRdb re-analysed the reads in MiXCR, keeping a single row per CDR3 protein. In the table there are fewer than 3,500 distinct CDR3 sequences, about 14% of which are singletons. These receptors all stem from a human patient who had a liver transplant. A share of the T cells may be of graft donor origin.

The chain joins TRBV20-1 to TRBJ1-1, with D perhaps TRBD1 (5 bases). Germline CDR1 is DFQATT and CDR2 is SNEGSKA (reference sequence). The CDR3 covers 14 residues. Trimming removed 0 bases at V and 5 bases at J, with 13 bases between. CDR3 amino acids: CSARDSQGRTEAFF. In DNA form, the CDR3 reads TGCAGTGCTAGAGATTCGCAGGGACGAACTGAAGCTTTCTTT.

This clonotype is classed as medium-sized (0.01 to 0.1%). This chain links TRBV6-6 with TRBJ2-7; possible D gene TRBD1, 5 bases. Trimming stripped 2 bases from V and 4 bases from J, with 6 bases between. Germline assignment: CDR1 MNHNY and CDR2 SVGAGI (reference sequence). There are 12 residues in the CDR3. CDR3 protein: CASSYNRYEQYF. DNA of the CDR3: TGTGCCAGCAGTTACAACAGGTACGAGCAGTACTTC.

This clonotype is termed medium-sized. V usage is TRBV15 and J usage is TRBJ1-2; D gene uncertain. The germline V gene encodes CDR1 LNHNV and CDR2 YYDKDF (reference sequence). V lost 1 base, J lost 3 bases, and 3 bases lay in between. The CDR3 spans 12 residues. The CDR3 loop reads CATSRGDYGYTF. The CDR3 region has the DNA TGTGCCACCAGCAGAGGGGACTATGGCTACACCTTC.

This clonotype was observed at least ten times. The V call is TRBV12-5, the J call TRBJ2-5; D is unclear. The CDR3 has 12 amino acids. Germline V gene lookup returns CDR1 LGHNT and CDR2 FRNRAP. Trimming removed 5 bases at V and 4 bases at J, with 8 bases between. CDR3 protein: CASGPVPETQYF. The CDR3 nucleotides read TGTGCTAGTGGTCCCGTCCCAGAGACCCAGTACTTC.

By proportion, this clonotype is medium-sized. V is TRBV6-1 and J is TRBJ2-5, with 8 bases fitting TRBD2. Germline values: CDR1 MNHNS, CDR2 SASEGT. This CDR3 is 16 amino acids long. The ends lost 5 bases at V and 4 bases at J; junction bases unmatched: 12. DNA for the CDR3: TGTGCCAGCAGTTACTCGCAAAGGACTAGCAGAGAGACCCAGTACTTC. Protein: CASSYSQRTSRETQYF.

This clonotype ranks as medium-sized. The rearrangement joins TRBV25-1 to TRBJ1-1; 7 bases fit TRBD1. This CDR3 has 15 residues. V dropped 7 bases and J dropped 2; count of bases not matched to a gene: 10. Per germline, CDR1 MGHDK and CDR2 SYGVNS. CDR3 region: CASTPATGSNTEAFF. CDR3 nucleotides: TGTGCCAGCACACCTGCGACAGGGAGTAACACTGAAGCTTTCTTT.

The sample holds a few counts of this clonotype. The chain joins TRBV27 to TRBJ2-3; 14 nucleotides align to TRBD2. Germline V gives CDR1 MNHEY, CDR2 SMNVEV (reference sequence). This CDR3 has 15 amino acids. After removal of 5 bases from V and 8 bases from J, the junction contained 6 bases not matched to a gene. In DNA form, the CDR3 reads TGTGCCAGCAGTGCGGGACTAGCGGGAGTAGGTACGCAGTATTTT. This codes for CASSAGLAGVGTQYF.

As concerns this clonotype: With only one base between it and a far larger clone, this is likely a read error. CDR3 bases: TGTGCCAGCAGTGAAGGGACTGAAGCTTTCTTT. Protein product: CASSEGTEAFF. This chain joins TRBV6-5 and TRBJ1-1; D is unclear. The CDR3 has 11 amino acids. CDR1 is MNHEY, CDR2 SVGAGI, per germline. V dropped 5 bases and J dropped 5 bases, with 6 bases sitting between them.

The chain couples TRBV9 to TRBJ2-5, with D possibly being TRBD1 or TRBD2 (5 bases each). The length of the CDR3 is 14 residues. Trimming pared 0 bases from V and 3 bases from J, leaving 9 bases between. CDR1 is SGDLS, CDR2 YYNGEE, per germline. The CDR3 DNA reads TGTGCCAGCAGCGTAGGGGGGATGGAAGAGACCCAGTACTTC. Protein: CASSVGGMEETQYF.

This clonotype ranks as medium-sized. This chain uses TRBV10-3 with TRBJ1-1; D perhaps matches TRBD1 (5 bases). Looked up from germline, CDR1 is ENHRY and CDR2 is SYGVKD. V gave up 4 bases and J gave up 1 base, with 10 bases separating them. The CDR3 covers 14 residues. The CDR3 is CAISAAGSNTEAFF. As DNA, the CDR3 is TGTGCCATCAGTGCAGCAGGGTCGAACACTGAAGCTTTCTTT.

In its sample, this clonotype is medium-sized. This chain links TRBV19 with TRBJ2-7; tentatively, D is TRBD1 or TRBD2 (5 bases each). V lost 9 bases and J 1 base, leaving 19 bases between the germline ends. The CDR3 extends over 15 amino acids. Germline V lookup: CDR1 LNHDA, CDR2 SQIVND (reference sequence). The CDR3 nucleotides are TGTGCCAGCCCCATGGCAGGGAGTCGGTCCTACGAGCAGTACTTC. Amino acids: CASPMAGSRSYEQYF. The whole variable domain, remainder taken from reference TRBV19 and TRBJ2-7, is DGGITQSPKYLFRKEGQNVTLSCEQNLNHDAMYWYRQDPGQGLRLIYYSQIVNDFQKGDIAEGYSVSREKKESFPLTVTSAQKNPTAFYLCASPMAGSRSYEQYFGPGTRLTVT.

This clonotype was counted many times. This sequence joins TRBV25-1 and TRBJ1-5, with D maybe TRBD1 (6 bases). The CDR3 is 15 amino acids. CDR1 is MGHDK and CDR2 is SYGVNS in the germline V gene. Trimming removed 1 base from V and 0 bases from J, with 7 bases in between. CDR3 residues: CASSESGDSNQPQHF. The CDR3 coding sequence is TGTGCCAGCAGTGAATCAGGGGATAGCAATCAGCCCCAGCATTTT.

A word on this clonotype: A much more abundant neighbour one base away suggests this may be a read error. This chain joins TRBV5-5 and TRBJ1-5; D gene ambiguous. CDR1 and CDR2 (germline): SGHKS, YYEKEE (reference sequence). CDR3 size: 14 residues. The CDR3 reads CARSWTAGDQPQHF. In DNA, the CDR3 is TGTGCCAGAAGCTGGACCGCTGGGGATCAGCCCCAGCATTTT.

The chain couples TRBV12-5 to TRBJ1-1; no clear D gene. The V gene's germline CDR1 is LGHNT and CDR2 FRNRAP. There are 14 residues in the CDR3. Trimming took off 2 bases at V and 1 base at J, with 8 bases between the two ends. The CDR3 reads CASGLNRANTEAFF. The CDR3 region has the DNA TGTGCTAGTGGTTTGAACAGAGCGAACACTGAAGCTTTCTTT.

This clonotype is medium-sized. CDR3 region: CATEGTYSTDTQYF. CDR3 sequence (DNA): TGTGCCACGGAGGGGACTTATAGCACAGATACGCAGTATTTT. This chain uses TRBV6-1 with TRBJ2-3, with TRBD2 as a possible D gene (6 bases). This CDR3 contains 14 residues. Germline CDR1 reads MNHNS; CDR2 reads SASEGT. With 10 bases removed from V and 0 bases from J, the gap between germline ends came to 14 bases.

The chain has TRBV12-3 or TRBV12-4 and TRBJ2-3; 10 bases map to TRBD2. The CDR3 extends over 16 amino acids. V gave up 5 bases and J gave up 5 bases; unmatched junction bases: 10. CDR3 region: CASSPELAGFVDTQYF. In nucleotides, the CDR3 is TGTGCCAGCAGTCCCGAACTAGCGGGGTTTGTAGATACGCAGTATTTT.

By frequency in the sample, this clonotype is medium-sized. The gene calls are TRBV5-5 and TRBJ2-2; the match to TRBD2 covers 11 bases. The CDR3 totals 14 residues. J lost 7 bases, V lost 6 bases, and 5 bases had no gene match. Germline V gene data show CDR1 as SGHKS and CDR2 as YYEKEE (reference sequence). CDR3 sequence (DNA): TGTGCCAGCACCCCGGGGACTAGCGGCGGGGAGCTGTTTTTT. Translation gives CASTPGTSGGELFF.

V is TRBV12-5 and J is TRBJ2-1, with a weak D call TRBD2 (7 bases). V was cut by 5 bases and J by 4 bases, with 15 bases left in between. The CDR3 length is 15 residues. Germline CDR1 reads LGHNT; CDR2 reads FRNRAP. The CDR3, as DNA: TGTGCTAGTGGTCCGGGGGAGGGGGTATACAATGAGCAGTTCTTC. This translates into CASGPGEGVYNEQFF.

By proportion, this clonotype is medium-sized. The rearrangement uses TRBV19 and TRBJ2-5; TRBD1 aligns across 11 bases. The germline gives CDR1 LNHDA, CDR2 SQIVND (reference sequence). CDR3 length: 13 residues. The V and J ends lost 10 bases and 3 bases, in that order; junction bases with no gene match: 4. CDR3 nucleotide sequence: TGTGCCACCCGGGGACAGGGGGAAGAGACCCAGTACTTC. Translation: CATRGQGEETQYF.

The CDR3 DNA is TGCAGTGCTCCCCCCGAGGCTACCGCTGGCTACACCTTC. Encoded protein: CSAPPEATAGYTF. J is TRBJ1-2 and V is TRBV20-1; D not certain. CDR1 and CDR2 (germline): DFQATT, SNEGSKA (reference sequence). The CDR3 consists of 13 residues. V dropped 5 bases and J dropped 7 bases, with 17 bases sitting between them.

This clonotype is categorized as medium-sized. The chain combines TRBV30 with TRBJ1-2; no clear D gene. The CDR3 loop spans 12 amino acids. Germline V gene sequence: CDR1 GTSNPN, CDR2 SVGIG (reference sequence). The germline V and J ends were trimmed by 2 bases and 4 bases, with 8 bases remaining between them. The CDR3 protein is CAWSRASYGYTF. Here the CDR3 DNA reads TGTGCCTGGAGTAGGGCCTCCTATGGCTACACCTTC.

This clonotype is judged medium-sized. V and J are TRBV6-5 and TRBJ2-1; 10 bases fit TRBD2. This CDR3 spans 14 amino acids. The germline CDR1 and CDR2 sequences are MNHEY and SVGAGI. J lost 0 bases, V lost 9 bases, and 2 bases had no gene match. In nucleotides, the CDR3 is TGTGCCAGTAAGCGGGGGGGCTCCTACAATGAGCAGTTCTTC. Translated: CASKRGGSYNEQFF.

By frequency in the sample, this clonotype is medium-sized. The gene calls are TRBV19 and TRBJ2-3; either TRBD1 or TRBD2 may fit D (5 bases each). CDR1 and CDR2 from the germline V gene are LNHDA and SQIVND (reference sequence). This CDR3 region has 16 residues. V lost 5 bases and J lost 2, with 17 bases in between. CDR3 sequence: CASSESGTYSTDTQYF. The DNA for the CDR3 is TGTGCCAGTAGTGAGAGTGGGACCTATTCCACAGATACGCAGTATTTT.

This clonotype was recorded many times. The chain recombines TRBV30 with TRBJ2-7; 8 bases fit TRBD2. V shed 0 bases and J 9 bases; nucleotides not matched to a gene: 7. The CDR3 is 13 amino acids. Germline loops: CDR1 GTSNPN, CDR2 SVGIG (reference sequence). CDR3: CAWSVSSGSTQYF. As DNA, the CDR3 is TGTGCCTGGAGTGTGTCGAGCGGGAGTACGCAGTACTTC.

This clonotype is judged medium-sized. The CDR3 nucleotides are TGTGCCACCAGTGCCCCTGAAGCTTTCTTT. Its protein product is CATSAPEAFF. The chain carries TRBV24-1 and TRBJ1-1; D unresolved. The length of the CDR3 is 10 residues. Germline V gene data show CDR1 as KGHDR and CDR2 as SFDVKD. The V gene lost 5 bases and the J gene lost 6 bases, with 3 bases spanning the gap.